This TCR beta chain was profiled in a study of shared clonotypes between healthy human individuals. Broader study findings: Blood alone was sampled, and tissue repertoires likely differ.

The authors split each subset's genomic DNA evenly across several immunoSEQ plates. In the study's own analysis: With immunoSEQ giving junction-only sequences and no quality scores, filtering differed. Method: immunoSEQ multiplex PCR; TCRdb's copy keeps in-frame clones and lacks some. Clonal size and the V and J genes are those of that table, whereas D and trimming came from the DNA. In the table there are about 460,000 clones, 70% to 80% of which are singletons. Researchers drew on about 90 million PBMCs for genomic DNA from unsorted samples. The CDR3 runs 16 residues. The V and J ends lost 1 base and 1 base respectively, with 13 bases between them. Per germline, CDR1 SGDLS and CDR2 YYNGEE. Comment on this clone: Its specificity is unknown.

This sequence originates from a middle-aged woman in good health. Some clones in this sample may be carry-over from other donors' samples. The chain uses TRBV9 and TRBJ2-3; D is unresolved. The sequencing input was PBMCs. As DNA, the CDR3 is TGTGCCAGCAGCGTAAACAACTTCCCCGGCACAGATACGCAGTATTTT. The encoded protein is CASSVNNFPGTDTQYF.